The clone carrying this TCR beta chain has just a few counts. The antigen is undetermined. This sample is part of a study of human T cells and chemical hapten exposure. Study-wide results and caveats: DPC sensitization produced no change in TCRs with frequency above 1 in 1000.

The germline CDR1 and CDR2 sequences are SGHVS and FNYEAQ. The CDR3 spans 14 residues. The V end lost 4 bases, the J end lost 8 bases, and 14 bases lay between the germline ends. Time point defined: pre-sensitization, week 0. Indicated treatment: therapeutic diphenylcyclopropenone sensitization with weekly scalp DPC. A single record per CDR3 protein comes from TCRdb applying MiXCR to the RACE reads. The repertoire has 95,000 to 150,000 distinct CDR3 sequences, roughly 14% of them found once; the top ten carry 2.8%. The chain couples TRBV7-6 to TRBJ2-2; D is perhaps TRBD2 (6 bases). Sequencing was performed on whole blood, taken in connection with sensitization to the hapten diphenylcyclopropenone (DPC). The sequence derives from a woman younger than 35 with alopecia areata. Some clones in this sample may be carry-over from other donors' samples. The CDR3 DNA is TGTGCCAGCAGCTCCAGGGAGGTAGTTGGGGAGCTGTTTTTT. Its protein product is CASSSREVVGELFF.